These T cell receptor beta chains were read from a single sample in a study of identical twins. TCRdb recomputed calls from the 5' RACE reads with MiXCR, one row per CDR3 protein. The repertoire holds 1.5 million to 2 million distinct CDR3 sequences, with around a third as singletons. The sequencing sample was made of cord blood. The receptor set was obtained from a newborn girl in good health. The CDR3 runs from the conserved cysteine through the conserved F or W. Each record gives: clone size, J gene, D gene, V gene, CDR3 DNA, CDR3 protein. A D gene is named only where the DNA matches it firmly. Where a row states a size, it is once, few, many or the class of an expanded clone; other rows omit it.

clone size: few; J gene: TRBJ2-3; D gene: TRBD2; V gene: TRBV10-3; CDR3 DNA: TGTGCCATCAGTGAGTCGGGAGGACTAGCGGGAGGGGACACAGATACGCAGTATTTT; CDR3 protein: CAISESGGLAGGDTDTQYF
clone size: few; J gene: TRBJ2-3; D gene: .; V gene: TRBV29-1; CDR3 DNA: TGCAGCGTCGGCTTCGATACGCAGTATTTT; CDR3 protein: CSVGFDTQYF
clone size: .; J gene: TRBJ2-3; D gene: TRBD2; V gene: TRBV12-3/TRBV12-4; CDR3 DNA: TGTGCCAGCACCAAGAGAGCGGGGGTTACAGATACGCAGTATTTT; CDR3 protein: CASTKRAGVTDTQYF
clone size: once; J gene: TRBJ2-5; D gene: TRBD1; V gene: TRBV10-3; CDR3 DNA: TGTGCCATCGAGGACAGGGGTTTACTGGAGACCCAGTACTTC; CDR3 protein: CAIEDRGLLETQYF
clone size: .; J gene: TRBJ2-5; D gene: .; V gene: TRBV7-2; CDR3 DNA: TGTGCCAGCAGCTCTTCTCTAACCGTATTTATTGGACGGCCTCAAGAGACCCAGTACTTC; CDR3 protein: CASSSSLTVFIGRPQETQYF
clone size: few; J gene: TRBJ2-7; D gene: TRBD1; V gene: TRBV12-3/TRBV12-4; CDR3 DNA: TGTGCCAGCAGTTTTTTCGGGACAGGAGGGAGCGAGCAGTACTTC; CDR3 protein: CASSFFGTGGSEQYF
clone size: .; J gene: TRBJ2-2; D gene: TRBD1; V gene: TRBV20-1; CDR3 DNA: TGCAGTGCTCATAACAGGGGGGTCGGGGAGCTGTTTTTT; CDR3 protein: CSAHNRGVGELFF
clone size: .; J gene: TRBJ2-1; D gene: .; V gene: TRBV11-2; CDR3 DNA: TGTGCCAGCAGCTTAGGTCACGTCGTGACTGGGGTCGAGCAGTTCTTC; CDR3 protein: CASSLGHVVTGVEQFF
clone size: few; J gene: TRBJ1-2; D gene: .; V gene: TRBV12-3/TRBV12-4; CDR3 DNA: TGTGCCAGCAGTTTAGGTGGCAGGGCTTATGGCTACACCTTC; CDR3 protein: CASSLGGRAYGYTF
clone size: few; J gene: TRBJ2-3; D gene: TRBD2; V gene: TRBV6-6; CDR3 DNA: TGTGCCAGCAGTTACTCGAGTAGTAGCGGGGGACATACGCAGTATTTT; CDR3 protein: CASSYSSSSGGHTQYF
clone size: many; J gene: TRBJ2-1; D gene: TRBD2; V gene: TRBV29-1; CDR3 DNA: TGCAGCGCCTTAGGACTAGCGGGAGAAGGTGAGCAGTTCTTC; CDR3 protein: CSALGLAGEGEQFF
clone size: .; J gene: TRBJ2-4; D gene: TRBD1; V gene: TRBV24-1; CDR3 DNA: TGTGCCACCAGTCGGGACAGGGGTAACATTCAGTACTTC; CDR3 protein: CATSRDRGNIQYF
clone size: many; J gene: TRBJ2-7; D gene: .; V gene: TRBV7-2; CDR3 DNA: TGTGCCAGCAGCTTAGGATCCGGGTCCGAGCAGTACTTC; CDR3 protein: CASSLGSGSEQYF
clone size: .; J gene: TRBJ2-6; D gene: TRBD2; V gene: TRBV4-1; CDR3 DNA: TGCGCCAGCAGCCAAGGGCGATTCCTAGCGGGACCCTCTGGGGCCAACGTCCTGACTTTC; CDR3 protein: CASSQGRFLAGPSGANVLTF
clone size: many; J gene: TRBJ2-3; D gene: TRBD2; V gene: TRBV3-1; CDR3 DNA: TGTGCCAGCAGCCTTAGCGGGAGGTCCGATACGCAGTATTTT; CDR3 protein: CASSLSGRSDTQYF
clone size: .; J gene: TRBJ2-7; D gene: TRBD2; V gene: TRBV10-3; CDR3 DNA: TGTGCCGTCAGCGAAGTAGCGGGAGGAACCTACGAGCAGTACTTC; CDR3 protein: CAVSEVAGGTYEQYF
clone size: .; J gene: TRBJ1-2; D gene: TRBD1; V gene: TRBV10-3; CDR3 DNA: TGTGCCATCAGTGAGGACAGGGAAGACTATGGCTACACCTTC; CDR3 protein: CAISEDREDYGYTF
clone size: .; J gene: TRBJ2-5; D gene: TRBD1; V gene: TRBV2; CDR3 DNA: TGTGCCAGCATTGGGACAGAAGAGACCCAGTACTTC; CDR3 protein: CASIGTEETQYF
clone size: few; J gene: TRBJ1-5; D gene: TRBD1; V gene: TRBV20-1; CDR3 DNA: TGCAGTGCTAGACCTACAGGGGGCTCCAAGAGTCAGCCCCAGCATTTT; CDR3 protein: CSARPTGGSKSQPQHF
clone size: .; J gene: TRBJ1-1; D gene: .; V gene: TRBV10-3; CDR3 DNA: TGTGCCATCGGTACAGCCCCGAACACTGAAGCTTTCTTT; CDR3 protein: CAIGTAPNTEAFF
clone size: .; J gene: TRBJ2-1; D gene: .; V gene: TRBV18; CDR3 DNA: TGTGCCAGCTCACCAGAGGGGAGCTCCTACAATGAGCAGTTCTTC; CDR3 protein: CASSPEGSSYNEQFF
clone size: few; J gene: TRBJ2-1; D gene: TRBD2; V gene: TRBV13; CDR3 DNA: TGTGCCAGCAGCTCGCAGGTTGGCGGGGGTTACAATGAGCAGTTCTTC; CDR3 protein: CASSSQVGGGYNEQFF
clone size: .; J gene: TRBJ2-7; D gene: TRBD2; V gene: TRBV20-1; CDR3 DNA: TGCAGTGCTACATCTAGCGGGGGGGGTTACAATGAGCAGTACTTC; CDR3 protein: CSATSSGGGYNEQYF
clone size: .; J gene: TRBJ2-4; D gene: .; V gene: TRBV28; CDR3 DNA: TGTGCCAGCAGATCAACCCATCCCATCAGGCAGTACTTC; CDR3 protein: CASRSTHPIRQYF
clone size: few; J gene: TRBJ2-5; D gene: TRBD1; V gene: TRBV11-2; CDR3 DNA: TGTGCCAGCAGCTTACCCGACAGGGGTATGGAGACCCAGTACTTC; CDR3 protein: CASSLPDRGMETQYF
clone size: many; J gene: TRBJ2-7; D gene: .; V gene: TRBV29-1; CDR3 DNA: TGCAGCGTTCAGATACCACCCTACGAGCAGTACTTC; CDR3 protein: CSVQIPPYEQYF
clone size: many; J gene: TRBJ2-3; D gene: .; V gene: TRBV28; CDR3 DNA: TGTGCCAGCAGTTTATTGTCCAGTGAAATATACGATACGCAGTATTTT; CDR3 protein: CASSLLSSEIYDTQYF
clone size: .; J gene: TRBJ1-5; D gene: .; V gene: TRBV18; CDR3 DNA: TGTGCCAGGAGCGATCAGCCCCAGCATTTT; CDR3 protein: CARSDQPQHF
clone size: few; J gene: TRBJ2-1; D gene: TRBD2; V gene: TRBV10-3; CDR3 DNA: TGTGCCATCAGTACCGGGACTAGCCCCTCCGAGCAGTTCTTC; CDR3 protein: CAISTGTSPSEQFF
clone size: .; J gene: TRBJ2-7; D gene: TRBD2; V gene: TRBV4-2; CDR3 DNA: TGTGCCAGCAGCCAAGATTCCCTAGCGGGGTCCTACTACGAGCAGTACTTC; CDR3 protein: CASSQDSLAGSYYEQYF
clone size: .; J gene: TRBJ1-5; D gene: .; V gene: TRBV28; CDR3 DNA: TGTGCCAGCAGTAGGGCTCGGTGGCGGGGTTGGCCCCAGCATTTT; CDR3 protein: CASSRARWRGWPQHF
clone size: once; J gene: TRBJ2-5; D gene: .; V gene: TRBV7-9; CDR3 DNA: TGTGCCAGCAGCTTAGACAGGGTCTTCGTCCAGACCCAGTACTTC; CDR3 protein: CASSLDRVFVQTQYF
clone size: few; J gene: TRBJ2-1; D gene: TRBD2; V gene: TRBV20-1; CDR3 DNA: TGCAGTGCCAAGAATCGGGGACTAGCGGATTACAATGAGCAGTTCTTC; CDR3 protein: CSAKNRGLADYNEQFF
clone size: many; J gene: TRBJ1-2; D gene: .; V gene: TRBV20-1; CDR3 DNA: TGCAGTGCCGAGGGGCCTCTCTCCTATGGCTACACCTTC; CDR3 protein: CSAEGPLSYGYTF
clone size: .; J gene: TRBJ2-3; D gene: TRBD2; V gene: TRBV27; CDR3 DNA: TGTGCCAGCAGTTTAGCCCAAGCGGGGGGCCCCACAGATACGCAGTATTTT; CDR3 protein: CASSLAQAGGPTDTQYF
clone size: .; J gene: TRBJ1-5; D gene: .; V gene: TRBV19; CDR3 DNA: TGTGCCAGTAGTACCCTCCCTGCGTCGGGGAATCAGCCCCAGCATTTT; CDR3 protein: CASSTLPASGNQPQHF
clone size: .; J gene: TRBJ1-6; D gene: TRBD1; V gene: TRBV7-8; CDR3 DNA: TGTGCCAGCAGCTTAATACCAGGGGGGTATAATTCACCCCTCCACTTT; CDR3 protein: CASSLIPGGYNSPLHF
clone size: many; J gene: TRBJ2-3; D gene: TRBD1; V gene: TRBV10-3; CDR3 DNA: TGTGCCATCAGCCGGGACAGGGGTACAGATACGCAGTATTTT; CDR3 protein: CAISRDRGTDTQYF
clone size: few; J gene: TRBJ2-7; D gene: TRBD2; V gene: TRBV15; CDR3 DNA: TGTGCCACCAGCAGAGTGTGGGACTACAATTACGAGCAGTACTTC; CDR3 protein: CATSRVWDYNYEQYF
clone size: .; J gene: TRBJ2-2; D gene: .; V gene: TRBV7-2; CDR3 DNA: TGTGCCAGCAGCTTAGCCCGCATAGATACCGGGGAGCTGTTTTTT; CDR3 protein: CASSLARIDTGELFF
clone size: .; J gene: TRBJ1-4; D gene: .; V gene: TRBV7-9; CDR3 DNA: TGTGCCAGCAGCTTAGGGTGGAGTGCAACTAATGAAAAACTGTTTTTT; CDR3 protein: CASSLGWSATNEKLFF
clone size: .; J gene: TRBJ2-5; D gene: .; V gene: TRBV10-3; CDR3 DNA: TGTGCCATCAGTGATGATCCGGGTCCGTTCAATGAGCAGTACTTC; CDR3 protein: CAISDDPGPFNEQYF
clone size: .; J gene: TRBJ2-7; D gene: .; V gene: TRBV28; CDR3 DNA: TGTGCCAGCAGTTCCCAGCTCTTTGTTTGGAGTAGCCTAACCCCCTACAATGAGCAGTACTTC; CDR3 protein: CASSSQLFVWSSLTPYNEQYF
clone size: few; J gene: TRBJ1-1; D gene: .; V gene: TRBV6-1; CDR3 DNA: TGTGCCAGCAGTCTGGGGGTTGGGGACACTGAAGCTTTCTTT; CDR3 protein: CASSLGVGDTEAFF
clone size: few; J gene: TRBJ1-2; D gene: .; V gene: TRBV6-1; CDR3 DNA: TGTGCCAGCCACGGGGGTCCGAACTATGGCTACACCTTC; CDR3 protein: CASHGGPNYGYTF
clone size: many; J gene: TRBJ2-7; D gene: TRBD1; V gene: TRBV20-1; CDR3 DNA: TGCAGTGCTAGTGCGGGACAGGGGGTCTACGAGCAGTACTTC; CDR3 protein: CSASAGQGVYEQYF
clone size: many; J gene: TRBJ2-7; D gene: .; V gene: TRBV7-9; CDR3 DNA: TGTGCCAGCACCGACTCGGACGGATCTATCTACGAGCAGTACTTC; CDR3 protein: CASTDSDGSIYEQYF
clone size: few; J gene: TRBJ2-1; D gene: TRBD1; V gene: TRBV3-1; CDR3 DNA: TGTGCCAGCAGCCCCTTTACAGGGGTTGACTACAATGAGCAGTTCTTC; CDR3 protein: CASSPFTGVDYNEQFF
clone size: .; J gene: TRBJ1-4; D gene: .; V gene: TRBV7-6; CDR3 DNA: TGTGCCAGCAGCTCACCTGACAGACAGCCTTTACGGGAAAAACTGTTTTTT; CDR3 protein: CASSSPDRQPLREKLFF
clone size: .; J gene: TRBJ2-3; D gene: .; V gene: TRBV20-1; CDR3 DNA: TGCAGTGCTAGCTTCCGATTGAGCGCAGATACGCAGTATTTT; CDR3 protein: CSASFRLSADTQYF
clone size: .; J gene: TRBJ2-3; D gene: .; V gene: TRBV4-2; CDR3 DNA: TGTGCCAGCAGCCAAGGGAGGTTCGGCACAGATACGCAGTATTTT; CDR3 protein: CASSQGRFGTDTQYF
clone size: many; J gene: TRBJ1-6; D gene: .; V gene: TRBV28; CDR3 DNA: TGTGCCAGCAGTTTTAGGACCGTATTCCGAAATTCACCCCTCCACTTT; CDR3 protein: CASSFRTVFRNSPLHF